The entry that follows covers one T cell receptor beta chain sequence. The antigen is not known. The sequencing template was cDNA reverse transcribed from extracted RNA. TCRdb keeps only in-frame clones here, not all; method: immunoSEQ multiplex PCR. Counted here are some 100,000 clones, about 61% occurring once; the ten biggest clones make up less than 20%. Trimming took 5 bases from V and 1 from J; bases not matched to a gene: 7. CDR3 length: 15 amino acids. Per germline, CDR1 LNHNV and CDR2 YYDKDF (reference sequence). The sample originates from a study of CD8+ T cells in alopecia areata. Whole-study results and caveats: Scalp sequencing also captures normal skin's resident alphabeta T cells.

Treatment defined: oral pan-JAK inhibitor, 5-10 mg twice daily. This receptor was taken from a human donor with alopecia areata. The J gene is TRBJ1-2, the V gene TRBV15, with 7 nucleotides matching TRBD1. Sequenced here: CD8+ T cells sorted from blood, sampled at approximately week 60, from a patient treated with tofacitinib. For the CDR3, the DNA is TGTGCCACCAGCCCAACATCAGGGGGTAACTATGGCTACACCTTC. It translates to CATSPTSGGNYGYTF. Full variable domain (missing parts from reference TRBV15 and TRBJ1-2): DAMVIQNPRYQVTQFGKPVTLSCSQTLNHNVMYWYQQKSSQAPKLLFHYYDKDFNNEADTPDNFQSRRPNTSFCFLDIRSPGLGDTAMYLCATSPTSGGNYGYTFGSGTRLTVV.